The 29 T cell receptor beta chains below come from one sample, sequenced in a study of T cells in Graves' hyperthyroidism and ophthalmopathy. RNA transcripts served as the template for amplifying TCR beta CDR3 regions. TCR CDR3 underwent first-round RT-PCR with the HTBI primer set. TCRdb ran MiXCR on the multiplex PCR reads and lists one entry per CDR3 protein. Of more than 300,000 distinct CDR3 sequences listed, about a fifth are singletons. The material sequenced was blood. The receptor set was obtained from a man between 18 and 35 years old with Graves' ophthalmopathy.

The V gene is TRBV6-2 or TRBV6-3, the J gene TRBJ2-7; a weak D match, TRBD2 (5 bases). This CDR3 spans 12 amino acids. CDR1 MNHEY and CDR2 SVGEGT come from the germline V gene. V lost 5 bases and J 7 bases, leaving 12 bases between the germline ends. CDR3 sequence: CASSTLAGEQYF. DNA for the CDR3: TGTGCCAGCAGTACGCTAGCTGGGGAGCAGTACTTC.

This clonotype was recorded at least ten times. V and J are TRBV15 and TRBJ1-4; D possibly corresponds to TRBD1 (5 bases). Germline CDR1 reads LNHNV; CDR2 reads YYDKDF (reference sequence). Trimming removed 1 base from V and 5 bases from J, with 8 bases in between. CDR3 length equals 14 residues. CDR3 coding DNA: TGTGCCACCAGCAGAGCCGACAGAAATGAAAAACTGTTTTTT. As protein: CATSRADRNEKLFF.

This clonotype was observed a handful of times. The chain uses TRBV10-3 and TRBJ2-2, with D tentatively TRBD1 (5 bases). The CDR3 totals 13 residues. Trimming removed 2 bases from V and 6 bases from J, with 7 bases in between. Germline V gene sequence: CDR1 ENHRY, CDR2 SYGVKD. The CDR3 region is CAISERGAGELFF. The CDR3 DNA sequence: TGTGCCATCAGTGAGAGGGGCGCCGGGGAGCTGTTTTTT.

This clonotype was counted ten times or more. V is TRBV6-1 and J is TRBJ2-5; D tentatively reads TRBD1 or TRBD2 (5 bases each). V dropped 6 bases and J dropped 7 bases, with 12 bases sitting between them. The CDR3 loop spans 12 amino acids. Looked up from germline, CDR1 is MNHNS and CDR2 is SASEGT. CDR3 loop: CASRFDSGTQYF. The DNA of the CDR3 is TGTGCCAGCAGATTTGACAGCGGGACCCAGTACTTC.

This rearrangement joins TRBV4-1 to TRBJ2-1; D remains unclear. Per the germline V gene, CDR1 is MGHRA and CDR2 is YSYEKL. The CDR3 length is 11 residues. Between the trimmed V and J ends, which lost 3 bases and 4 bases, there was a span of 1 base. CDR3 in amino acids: CASSHYNEQFF. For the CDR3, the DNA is TGCGCCAGCAGCCATTACAATGAGCAGTTCTTC.

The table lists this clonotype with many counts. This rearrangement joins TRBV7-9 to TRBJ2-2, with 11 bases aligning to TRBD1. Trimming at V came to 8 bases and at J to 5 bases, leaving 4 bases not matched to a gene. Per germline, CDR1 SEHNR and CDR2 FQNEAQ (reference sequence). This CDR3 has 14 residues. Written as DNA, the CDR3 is TGTGCCAGCGCGGGACAGGGGGATACCGGGGAGCTGTTTTTT. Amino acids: CASAGQGDTGELFF.

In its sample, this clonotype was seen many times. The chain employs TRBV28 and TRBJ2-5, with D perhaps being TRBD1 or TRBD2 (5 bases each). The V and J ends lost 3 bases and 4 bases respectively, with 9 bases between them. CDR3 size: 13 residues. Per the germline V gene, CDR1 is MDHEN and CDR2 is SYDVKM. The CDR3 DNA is TGTGCCAGCAGTTTGGAAGGGACAGAGACCCAGTACTTC. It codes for CASSLEGTETQYF.

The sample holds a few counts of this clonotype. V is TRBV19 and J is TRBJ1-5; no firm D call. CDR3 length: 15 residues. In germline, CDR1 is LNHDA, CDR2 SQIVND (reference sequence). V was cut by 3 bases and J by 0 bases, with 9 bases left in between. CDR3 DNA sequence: TGTGCCAGTAGTATTTCAGGAGCTAGCAATCAGCCCCAGCATTTT. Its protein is CASSISGASNQPQHF.

CDR3: CASSYSTTDTQYF. The CDR3 region has the DNA TGTGCCAGCAGTTACTCGACCACAGATACGCAGTATTTT. The J gene is TRBJ2-3, the V gene TRBV6-2 or TRBV6-3; D not resolved. This CDR3 contains 13 residues. CDR1 is MNHEY and CDR2 is SVGEGT in the germline V gene. V shed 0 bases and J shed 2 bases, with 3 bases lying between them.

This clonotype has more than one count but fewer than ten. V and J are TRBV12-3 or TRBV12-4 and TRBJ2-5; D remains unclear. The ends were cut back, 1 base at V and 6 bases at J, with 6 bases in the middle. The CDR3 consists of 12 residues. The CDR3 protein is CASSLVLKTQYF. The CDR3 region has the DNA TGTGCCAGCAGTTTAGTATTAAAGACCCAGTACTTC.

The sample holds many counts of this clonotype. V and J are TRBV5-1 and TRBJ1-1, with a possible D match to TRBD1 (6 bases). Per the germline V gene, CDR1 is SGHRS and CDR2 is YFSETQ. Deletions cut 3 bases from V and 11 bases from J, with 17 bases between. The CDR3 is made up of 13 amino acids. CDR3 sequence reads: CASSSGAAGGAFF. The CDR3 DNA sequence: TGCGCCAGCAGCTCAGGGGCAGCGGGGGGTGCTTTCTTT. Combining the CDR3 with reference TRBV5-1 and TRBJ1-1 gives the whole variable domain KAGVTQTPRYLIKTRGQQVTLSCSPISGHRSVSWYQQTPGQGLQFLFEYFSETQRNKGNFPGRFSGRQFSNSRSEMNVSTLELGDSALYLCASSSGAAGGAFFGQGTRLTVV.

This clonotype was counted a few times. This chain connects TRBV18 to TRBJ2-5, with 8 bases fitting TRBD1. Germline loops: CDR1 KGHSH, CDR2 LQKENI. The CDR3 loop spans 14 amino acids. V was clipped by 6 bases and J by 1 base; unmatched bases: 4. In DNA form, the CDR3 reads TGTGCCAGCTCTCACACAGGGGGCCAAGAGACCCAGTACTTC. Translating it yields CASSHTGGQETQYF.

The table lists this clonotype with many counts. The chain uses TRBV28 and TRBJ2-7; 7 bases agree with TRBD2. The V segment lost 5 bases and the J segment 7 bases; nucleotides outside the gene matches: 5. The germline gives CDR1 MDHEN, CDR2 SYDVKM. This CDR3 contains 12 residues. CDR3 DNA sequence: TGTGCCAGCAGTCTCAGGCGGGGGGAGCAGTACTTC. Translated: CASSLRRGEQYF.

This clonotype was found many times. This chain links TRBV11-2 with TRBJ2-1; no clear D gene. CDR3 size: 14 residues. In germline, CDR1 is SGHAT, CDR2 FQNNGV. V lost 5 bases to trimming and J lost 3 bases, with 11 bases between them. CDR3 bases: TGTGCCAGCAGCCCCAGCCCCAGCTACAATGAGCAGTTCTTC. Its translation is CASSPSPSYNEQFF.

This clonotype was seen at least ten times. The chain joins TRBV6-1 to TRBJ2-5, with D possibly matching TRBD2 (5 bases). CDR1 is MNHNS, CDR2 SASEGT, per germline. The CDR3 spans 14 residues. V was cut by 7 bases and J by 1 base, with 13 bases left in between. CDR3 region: CASTDSVSQETQYF. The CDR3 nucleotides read TGTGCCAGCACCGATAGCGTTTCCCAAGAGACCCAGTACTTC.

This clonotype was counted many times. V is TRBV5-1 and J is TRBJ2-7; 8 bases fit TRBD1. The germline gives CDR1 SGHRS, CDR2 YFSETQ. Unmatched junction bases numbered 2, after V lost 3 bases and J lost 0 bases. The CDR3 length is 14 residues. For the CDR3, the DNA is TGCGCCAGCAGCTGGACAGGGAGCTCCTACGAGCAGTACTTC. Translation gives CASSWTGSSYEQYF.

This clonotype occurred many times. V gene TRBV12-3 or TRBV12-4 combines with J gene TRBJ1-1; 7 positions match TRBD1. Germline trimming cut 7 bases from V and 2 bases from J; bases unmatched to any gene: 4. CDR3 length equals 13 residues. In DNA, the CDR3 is TGTGCCAGCACCGGGGACAGTAACACTGAAGCTTTCTTT. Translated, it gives CASTGDSNTEAFF.

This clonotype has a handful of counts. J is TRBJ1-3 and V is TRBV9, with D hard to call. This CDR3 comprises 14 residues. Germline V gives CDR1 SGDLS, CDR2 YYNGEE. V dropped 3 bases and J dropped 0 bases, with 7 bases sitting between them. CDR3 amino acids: CASSADASGNTIYF. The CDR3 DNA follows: TGTGCCAGCAGCGCCGACGCCTCTGGAAACACCATATATTTT.

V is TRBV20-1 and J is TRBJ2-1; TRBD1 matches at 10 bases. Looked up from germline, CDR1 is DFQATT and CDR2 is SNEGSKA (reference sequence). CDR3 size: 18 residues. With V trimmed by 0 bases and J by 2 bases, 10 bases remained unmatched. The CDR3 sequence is CSARDRPPDRGAYNEQFF. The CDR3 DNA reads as TGCAGTGCTAGAGATCGACCTCCGGACAGGGGGGCCTACAATGAGCAGTTCTTC.

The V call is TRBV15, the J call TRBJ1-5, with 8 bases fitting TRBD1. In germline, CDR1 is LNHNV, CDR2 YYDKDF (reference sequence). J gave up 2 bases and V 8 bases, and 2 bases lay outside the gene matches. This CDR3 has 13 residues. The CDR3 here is CATAGQGNQPQHF. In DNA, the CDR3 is TGTGCCACCGCGGGACAGGGCAATCAGCCCCAGCATTTT.

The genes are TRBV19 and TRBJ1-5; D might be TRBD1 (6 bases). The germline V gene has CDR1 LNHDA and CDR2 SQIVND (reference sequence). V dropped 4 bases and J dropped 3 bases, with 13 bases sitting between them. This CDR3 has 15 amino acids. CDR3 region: CASSNRDNYNQPQHF. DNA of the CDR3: TGTGCCAGTAGTAACCGGGACAACTACAATCAGCCCCAGCATTTT.

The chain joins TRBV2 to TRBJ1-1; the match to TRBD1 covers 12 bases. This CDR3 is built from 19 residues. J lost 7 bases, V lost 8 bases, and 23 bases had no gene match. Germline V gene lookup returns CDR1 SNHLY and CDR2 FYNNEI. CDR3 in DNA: TGTGCCAGCCTTAGCGGGGGGTCCGAACACCGGGACAGGGGGCTTGAAGCTTTCTTT. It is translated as CASLSGGSEHRDRGLEAFF.

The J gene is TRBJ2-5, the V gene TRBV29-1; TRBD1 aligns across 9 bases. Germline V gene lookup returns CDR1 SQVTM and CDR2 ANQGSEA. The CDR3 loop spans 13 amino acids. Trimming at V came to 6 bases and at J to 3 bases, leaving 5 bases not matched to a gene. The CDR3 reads CSVDRTGEETQYF. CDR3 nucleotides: TGCAGCGTAGACAGGACAGGGGAAGAGACCCAGTACTTC.

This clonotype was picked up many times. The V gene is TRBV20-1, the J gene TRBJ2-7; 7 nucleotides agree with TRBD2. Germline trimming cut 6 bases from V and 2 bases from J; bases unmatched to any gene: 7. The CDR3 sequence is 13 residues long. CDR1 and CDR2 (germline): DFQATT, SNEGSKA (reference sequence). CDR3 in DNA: TGCAGTGCCCCCCGGACTAGTGCCTACGAGCAGTACTTC. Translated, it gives CSAPRTSAYEQYF.

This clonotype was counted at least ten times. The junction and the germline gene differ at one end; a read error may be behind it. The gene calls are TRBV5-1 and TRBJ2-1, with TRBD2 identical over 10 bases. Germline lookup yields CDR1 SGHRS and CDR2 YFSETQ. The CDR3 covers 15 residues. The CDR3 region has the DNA TGTGCCAGCAGTTTCAGCGGGGGGGCCTACAATGAGCAGTTCTTC. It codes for CASSFSGGAYNEQFF.

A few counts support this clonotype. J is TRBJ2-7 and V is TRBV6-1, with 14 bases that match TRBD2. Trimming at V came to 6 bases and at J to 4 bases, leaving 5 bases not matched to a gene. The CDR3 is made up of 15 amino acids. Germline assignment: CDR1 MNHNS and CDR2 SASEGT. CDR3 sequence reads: CASSRGLAGGYEQYF. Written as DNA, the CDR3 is TGTGCCAGCAGCCGAGGACTAGCGGGGGGTTACGAGCAGTACTTC.

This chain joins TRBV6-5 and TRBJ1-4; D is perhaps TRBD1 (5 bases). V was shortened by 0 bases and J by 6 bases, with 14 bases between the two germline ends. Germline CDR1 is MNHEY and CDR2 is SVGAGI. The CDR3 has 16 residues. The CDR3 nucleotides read TGTGCCAGCAGTTACTCGAATTCAGGGTTCTATGAAAAACTGTTTTTT. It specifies CASSYSNSGFYEKLFF.

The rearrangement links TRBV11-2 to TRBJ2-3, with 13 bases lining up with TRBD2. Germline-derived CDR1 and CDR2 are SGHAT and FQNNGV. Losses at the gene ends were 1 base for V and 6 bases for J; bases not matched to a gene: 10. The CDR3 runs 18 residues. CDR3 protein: CASSLGGGLAGDADTQYF. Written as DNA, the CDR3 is TGTGCCAGCAGCTTAGGCGGCGGACTAGCGGGGGATGCGGATACGCAGTATTTT.

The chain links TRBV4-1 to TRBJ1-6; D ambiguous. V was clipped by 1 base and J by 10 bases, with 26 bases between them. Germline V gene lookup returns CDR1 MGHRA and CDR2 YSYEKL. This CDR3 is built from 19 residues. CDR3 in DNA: TGCGCCAGCAGCCAAGGCCTCCTAGGGAGGGCCATGGGTGGATCACCCCTCCACTTT. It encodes CASSQGLLGRAMGGSPLHF.